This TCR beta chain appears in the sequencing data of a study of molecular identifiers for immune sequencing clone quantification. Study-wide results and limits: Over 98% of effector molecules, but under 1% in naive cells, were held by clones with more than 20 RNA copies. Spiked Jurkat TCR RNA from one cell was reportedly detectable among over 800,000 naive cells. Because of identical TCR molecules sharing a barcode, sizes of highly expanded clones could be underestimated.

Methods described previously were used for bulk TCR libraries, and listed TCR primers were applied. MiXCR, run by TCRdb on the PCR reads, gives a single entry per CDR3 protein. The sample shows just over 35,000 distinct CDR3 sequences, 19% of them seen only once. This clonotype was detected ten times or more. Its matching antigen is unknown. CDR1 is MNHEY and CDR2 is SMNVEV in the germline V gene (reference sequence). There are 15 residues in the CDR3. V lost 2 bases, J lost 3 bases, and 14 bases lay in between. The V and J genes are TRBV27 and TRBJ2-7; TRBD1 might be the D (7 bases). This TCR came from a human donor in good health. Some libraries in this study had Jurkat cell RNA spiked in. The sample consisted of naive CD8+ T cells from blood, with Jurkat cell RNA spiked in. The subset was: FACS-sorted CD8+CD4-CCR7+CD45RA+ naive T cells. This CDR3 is CASSLRGTVLYEQYF. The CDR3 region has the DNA TGTGCCAGCAGTTTACGCGGGACAGTTCTCTACGAGCAGTACTTC.